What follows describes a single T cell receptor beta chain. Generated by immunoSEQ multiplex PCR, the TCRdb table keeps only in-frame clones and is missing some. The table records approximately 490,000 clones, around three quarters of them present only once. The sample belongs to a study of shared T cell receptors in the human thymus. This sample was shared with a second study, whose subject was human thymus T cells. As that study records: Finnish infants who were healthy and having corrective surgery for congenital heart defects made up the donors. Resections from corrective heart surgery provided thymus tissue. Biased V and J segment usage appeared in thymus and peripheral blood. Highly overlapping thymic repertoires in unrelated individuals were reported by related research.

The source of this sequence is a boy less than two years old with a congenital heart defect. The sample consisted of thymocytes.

The CDR3 region has the DNA TGTGCCAGCTCACCCGTCGGGGATCAAGAGACCCAGTACTTC. Protein product: CASSPVGDQETQYF. The rearrangement links TRBV18 to TRBJ2-5; a weak D match, TRBD2 (5 bases). V gave up 3 bases and J gave up 2 bases, with 10 bases separating them. The CDR3 has 14 residues. Germline CDR1 reads KGHSH; CDR2 reads LQKENI.